A selection of T cell receptor beta chains follows, all from one sample in a study of PD-L1 blockade in urothelial cancer. Clones were sequenced by immunoSEQ multiplex PCR, and TCRdb holds only the in-frame ones, with some missing. This sample carries more than 45,000 clones, approximately 72% of them seen once, and the ten largest clones take roughly 4%. This specimen was PBMCs, taken around atezolizumab (anti-PD-L1) treatment. These receptors were collected from a man between 70 and 80 years old with urothelial cancer. CDR3s include the opening cysteine and the closing phenylalanine or tryptophan.

V gene,CDR3 protein
TRBV2,CASRLGGADQPQHF
TRBV2,CASSRTTYEQYF
TRBV15,CATSRDTGTGDGNEQFF
TRBV7-2,CASSLAAGVPDTQYF
TRBV5-6,CASTRGSGYTF
TRBV30,CAWSRRRGNTEAFF
TRBV28,CASSDPRAGSHEQYF
TRBV5-1,CASSLGPSGSVNEQFF
TRBV7-2,CASSPSLAALYNEQFF
TRBV19,CASSIRGSGNTIYF
TRBV6-1,CASSSLTGGNQPQHF
TRBV28,CASSISQGSNQPQHF
TRBV7-9,CASSPSGEKETQYF
TRBV29-1,CSGGLAQETQYF
TRBV5-1,CASSRHTGGAGTEAFF
TRBV6-5,CASGTVNNEKLFF
TRBV6-5,CASSRDRGTEAFF
TRBV7-9,CASSLRGDSTDTQYF
TRBV5-1,CASSLLAGAVTGELFF
TRBV5-1,CASSPTFAEGYNEQFF
TRBV7-2,CASSQLSRSRINSPLHF
TRBV2,CASRRTGGPDTQYF
TRBV27,CASSLRGQGVDTQYF
TRBV5-1,CASSDKTGGGTEAFF
TRBV5-6,CASSIQGDDGELFF
TRBV7-2,CASSLLGGTTEAFF
TRBV5-1,CASSLGLAGTGELFF
TRBV2,CASSGTGGNQPQHF
TRBV2,CASSHRGLSTDTQYF
TRBV25-1,CASRGQNTEAFF
TRBV2,CASSPGEGVFGYTF
TRBV29-1,CSARTGSTEAFF
TRBV18,CASSKTSGDYNEQFF
TRBV29-1,CSVDLSYEQYF
TRBV7-9,CASSGGTDYEQYF
TRBV19,CASSIAPRSSGNTIYF
TRBV4-2,CASSQDRSSQETQYF
TRBV5-6,CASSLQGATNEKLFF
TRBV27,CASSPPGTRTNYTF
TRBV27,CASRDRGTNGELFF
TRBV19,CASSKGQFNQPQHF
TRBV9,CASSASGVAGANVLTF
TRBV7-6,CASSLVRSSYNEQFF
TRBV11-3,CASSFTGTRTDTQYF
TRBV5-1,CASSIGVNTEAFF
TRBV2,CASSGGGESQPQHF
TRBV7-9,CASSQTEKTQYF
TRBV2,CASRPGQGLSNQPQHF
TRBV14,CASSSRRGNTGELFF
TRBV11-1,CASSLQAGKYNEQFF
TRBV11-3,CASSLGSTGVDEQFF
TRBV7-2,CASSLGDRGLGEKLFF
TRBV7-9,CASSYMGASEAFF
TRBV18,CASSPRPDSEAFF
TRBV2,CASRGDTLLGTF
TRBV7-2,CASSRQLPVNSPLHF
TRBV7-2,CASRFLLDRGLWSPLHF
TRBV7-2,CASSLQTGKETQYF
TRBV7-3,CASSLTDLLTVGWSTYEQYF